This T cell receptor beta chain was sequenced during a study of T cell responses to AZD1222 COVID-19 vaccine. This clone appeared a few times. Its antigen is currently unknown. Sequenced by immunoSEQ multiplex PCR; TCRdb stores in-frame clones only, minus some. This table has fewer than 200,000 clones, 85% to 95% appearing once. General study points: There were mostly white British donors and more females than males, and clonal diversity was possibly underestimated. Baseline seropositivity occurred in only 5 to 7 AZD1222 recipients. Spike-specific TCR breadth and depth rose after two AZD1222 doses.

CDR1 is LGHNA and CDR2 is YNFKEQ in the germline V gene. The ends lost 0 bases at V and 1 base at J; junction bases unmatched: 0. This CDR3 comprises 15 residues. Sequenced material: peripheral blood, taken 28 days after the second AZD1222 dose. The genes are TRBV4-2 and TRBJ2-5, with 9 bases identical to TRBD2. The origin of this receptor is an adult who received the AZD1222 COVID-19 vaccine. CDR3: CASSQERGGQETQYF. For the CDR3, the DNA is TGTGCCAGCAGCCAAGAGCGGGGGGGCCAAGAGACCCAGTACTTC.